This TCR beta chain originates from a study of blood T cell repertoires in COVID-19. The method was immunoSEQ multiplex PCR; TCRdb's version includes in-frame clones alone and lacks a portion of them. The data show around 180,000 clones, about 83% seen once. Germline V gene lookup returns CDR1 SNHLY and CDR2 FYNNEI. V lost 7 bases, J lost 4 bases, and 11 bases stayed unmatched. This CDR3 has 17 amino acids. The clonotype comes from a person aged 70 to 85 with COVID-19, enrolled during active disease. V is TRBV2 and J is TRBJ2-3; 13 bases are a match to TRBD2. The sequenced sample consisted of peripheral blood. CDR3 region: CASKVLAGGLAADTQYF. CDR3 in DNA: TGTGCCAGCAAGGTACTAGCGGGGGGGCTTGCAGCAGATACGCAGTATTTT.